The 3 T cell receptor beta chains listed next were all sequenced from one sample in a study of cytomegalovirus exposure and HLA in healthy donors. The PCR used 60 Vbeta and 13 Jbeta primers. The table came from immunoSEQ multiplex PCR; TCRdb's copy has only in-frame clones and leaves some out. The sample records 250,000 to 350,000 clones, 86% being singletons. The specimen sequenced was PBMCs. The receptors originated from a man aged 40-49 years in good health and CMV-seropositive.

The chain joins TRBV7-9 to TRBJ2-7; TRBD1 matches 7 bases. Losses at the gene ends were 5 bases for V and 1 base for J; bases not matched to a gene: 5. Germline assignment: CDR1 SEHNR and CDR2 FQNEAQ (reference sequence). CDR3 length: 14 amino acids. For the CDR3, the DNA is TGTGCCAGCAGCCTAACAGGGGATTCCTACGAGCAGTACTTC. It yields the protein CASSLTGDSYEQYF.

The rearrangement uses TRBV6-5 and TRBJ2-7; TRBD1 aligns across 7 bases. This CDR3 comprises 15 residues. V lost 5 bases, J lost 6 bases, and 13 bases stayed unmatched. CDR1 MNHEY and CDR2 SVGAGI come from the germline V gene. DNA for the CDR3: TGTGCCAGCAGTCCCGAGACAGGGCCCTCTCGCGAGCAGTACTTC. It specifies CASSPETGPSREQYF.

The chain has TRBV7-9 and TRBJ2-1; D is undetermined. This CDR3 is built from 13 residues. Germline CDR1 and CDR2: SEHNR and FQNEAQ (reference sequence). Between the trimmed V and J ends, which lost 5 bases and 5 bases, there was a span of 10 bases. The CDR3 nucleotides read TGTGCCAGCAGCCTCCCCCGGGACAATGAGCAGTTCTTC. Translated, it gives CASSLPRDNEQFF.